The present entry profiles one T cell receptor beta chain with its context. Antigen: not known. This entry belongs to a study of siplizumab effects on memory and regulatory T cells. Study results and limitations: A major contribution to the alloresponse seemed to be made by naive T cells, which seemed more diverse than memory cells. Mappable CD4+ clones that were alloreactive averaged roughly 69% Treg-derived with siplizumab versus around 30% in controls. A naive or memory phenotype could not be assigned to roughly 80-97% of the proliferating CD4+ or CD8+ clones.

In each sample, 80,000 to 100,000 TCR templates were assayed. Clones were read by immunoSEQ multiplex PCR, and TCRdb kept only the in-frame ones, dropping some. The sample holds tens of thousands of clones, less than 90% seen once. The V gene's germline CDR1 is SEHNR and CDR2 FQNEAQ (reference sequence). The CDR3 totals 15 residues. The germline V and J ends were trimmed by 2 bases and 1 base, with 11 bases remaining between them. The rearrangement links TRBV7-9 to TRBJ1-1, with a tentative D call TRBD1 (5 bases). The sequenced sample was memory CD4+ T cells sorted from blood. The receptor was derived from a human donor in good health. The CDR3 region is CASSLRQGGNTEAFF. CDR3 DNA: TGTGCCAGCAGCTTAAGGCAGGGAGGGAACACTGAAGCTTTCTTT.